These 12 T cell receptor beta chains originate from one sample sequenced in a study of metastatic and nonmetastatic thyroid tumors (dated by TCRdb to 2020 to 2021). No patient had received any treatment before thyroid surgery. The method behind the library was PCR. The instrument was an Illumina HiSeq 4000. TCRdb reprocessing: public reads trimmed at Q25 with fastp, clones called with MiXCR, in-frame beta chains kept. The sample records fewer than 30,000 clones, roughly 16% of which are singletons. About 4.4% of the sample comes from the top ten. The sequenced material came from blood. Source of these receptors: a female donor with papillary thyroid cancer or a benign thyroid nodule (not recorded which). Some clones in this sample may be carry-over from other donors' samples.

This clone was counted ten times or more. The chain combines TRBV5-1 with TRBJ2-1, with D perhaps TRBD1 (6 bases). With 0 bases removed from V and 4 bases from J, the gap between germline ends came to 8 bases. Germline values: CDR1 SGHRS, CDR2 YFSETQ. The CDR3 is made up of 14 amino acids. The CDR3, as DNA: TGCGCCAGCAGCTTGGAGGGACAATACAATGAGCAGTTCTTC. This translates into CASSLEGQYNEQFF.

The chain links TRBV19 to TRBJ1-5, with D possibly matching TRBD1 (6 bases). Germline CDR1 is LNHDA and CDR2 is SQIVND (reference sequence). The germline V and J ends were trimmed by 3 bases and 0 bases, with 15 bases remaining between them. This CDR3 region has 17 residues. In DNA, the CDR3 is TGTGCCAGTAGTATCCCTGGACAGAAGTATAGCAATCAGCCCCAGCATTTT. It codes for CASSIPGQKYSNQPQHF.

This clone is termed medium-sized. This chain links TRBV11-1 with TRBJ1-6; D remains ambiguous. V was clipped by 5 bases and J by 9 bases, with 11 bases between them. The germline CDR1 and CDR2 sequences are SGHAT and FQDESV (reference sequence). This CDR3 is 13 amino acids long. The CDR3 region has the DNA TGTGCCAGCAGCCTCAACAGCATTTCACCCCTCCACTTT. It encodes CASSLNSISPLHF.

To note about this clone: The junction shows a germline mismatch at one end, possibly a read error. The chain employs TRBV2 and TRBJ2-1; 14 bases are a match to TRBD2. The CDR3 length is 20 residues. The germline CDR1 and CDR2 sequences are SNHLY and FYNNEI. In DNA form, the CDR3 reads TGTGCCAGCAGTGGACGGGGACTAGCGGGGGTGCGGTCCTCCTACTATGAGCAGTTCTTC. Amino acids: CASSGRGLAGVRSSYYEQFF.

This clone was recorded at least ten times. The J gene is TRBJ1-1, the V gene TRBV18; D call uncertain. The CDR3 length is 14 residues. Trimming removed 0 bases from V and 4 bases from J, with 9 bases in between. Germline V gene data show CDR1 as KGHSH and CDR2 as LQKENI. The CDR3 reads CASSPPGMGTEAFF. DNA for the CDR3: TGTGCCAGCTCACCACCGGGCATGGGCACTGAAGCTTTCTTT.

To note about this clone: At one end, the junction sequence differs from germline, possibly due to a read error. This chain joins TRBV11-3 and TRBJ2-3, with D maybe TRBD2 (6 bases). This CDR3 comprises 14 residues. CDR1 is SGHNT and CDR2 is YENEEA in the germline V gene. The CDR3 nucleotides are TGTGCCAGCAGCTTAGATACACTAGCTAATACGCAGTATTTC. It codes for CASSLDTLANTQYF.

There are a few counts of this clone. The chain employs TRBV13 and TRBJ2-5, with D maybe TRBD1 (6 bases). Trimming shortened V by 7 bases and J by 0 bases, and 12 bases separated the two germline ends. CDR3 length equals 14 residues. Germline V CDR1 and CDR2: PRHDT, FYEKMQ (reference sequence). CDR3 sequence reads: CASTQGSYQETQYF. CDR3 DNA: TGTGCCAGCACCCAGGGGTCGTACCAAGAGACCCAGTACTTC.

This clone turned up a few times. Relative to the germline gene, one junction end is altered; a read error may explain this. The gene calls are TRBV20-1 and TRBJ1-6, with D perhaps matching TRBD1 (5 bases). This CDR3 is built from 15 residues. CDR1 DFQATT and CDR2 SNEGSKA come from the germline V gene (reference sequence). The CDR3 loop is CSARVGLGENSPLHF. CDR3 coding DNA: TGCAGTGCTAGAGTCGGACTGGGGGAAAATTCACCCCTCCACTTC.

By frequency in the sample, this clone is medium-sized. The J gene is TRBJ2-6, the V gene TRBV28; no definite D call. CDR1 is MDHEN and CDR2 is SYDVKM in the germline V gene. The CDR3 consists of 14 residues. V lost 7 bases, J lost 0 bases, and 7 bases lay in between. CDR3 sequence (DNA): TGTGCCAGCAAGGCGAGCTCTGGGGCCAACGTCCTGACTTTC. Protein sequence: CASKASSGANVLTF.

This clone was counted ten times or more. CDR3 in DNA: TGCGCCAGCAGCCAAGATCCGGCAAAGAGGTTTGGCTACACCTTC. Protein sequence: CASSQDPAKRFGYTF. This chain joins TRBV4-1 and TRBJ1-2, with D hard to call. The CDR3 runs to 15 residues. Deletions cut 0 bases from V and 7 bases from J, with 15 bases between. Germline CDR1 is MGHRA and CDR2 is YSYEKL.

Many counts were recorded for this clone. This rearrangement joins TRBV18 to TRBJ2-5; D unclear. This CDR3 comprises 15 residues. Germline CDR1 and CDR2: KGHSH and LQKENI. Trimming shortened V by 3 bases and J by 2 bases, and 13 bases separated the two germline ends. The CDR3 DNA follows: TGTGCCAGCTCACCTACCTTAGACCCACAAGAGACCCAGTACTTC. Translation: CASSPTLDPQETQYF. Full variable domain (missing parts from reference TRBV18 and TRBJ2-5): NAGVMQNPRHLVRRRGQEARLRCSPMKGHSHVYWYRQLPEEGLKFMVYLQKENIIDESGMPKERFSAEFPKEGPSILRIQQVVRGDSAAYFCASSPTLDPQETQYFGPGTRLLVL.

There are many counts of this clone. V and J are TRBV30 and TRBJ1-5; D possibly corresponds to TRBD1 (6 bases). CDR3 length: 14 residues. The V and J ends lost 2 bases and 5 bases respectively, with 13 bases between them. Germline assignment: CDR1 GTSNPN and CDR2 SVGIG (reference sequence). As DNA, the CDR3 is TGTGCCTGGAGTTCGGACAGAGCTCATCAGCCCCAGCATTTT. It codes for CAWSSDRAHQPQHF.